What follows are 5 T cell receptor beta chains derived from one specimen sequenced in a study of Graves' ophthalmopathy and Graves' hyperthyroidism. Beta-chain TCR CDR3 regions were amplified from RNA transcripts. RT-PCR in the first round used HTBI primers; a second-round multiplex PCR followed. TCRdb reprocessed the multiplex PCR reads via MiXCR and lists one record per CDR3 protein. Among about 170,000 distinct CDR3 sequences listed, around two fifths were seen once. Material: peripheral blood. The receptors come from a woman in her thirties or forties with Graves' ophthalmopathy.

The J gene is TRBJ2-6, the V gene TRBV6-4; the D is unclear. Germline V lookup: CDR1 MRHNA, CDR2 SNTAGT. Deletions cut 2 bases from V and 2 bases from J, with 4 bases between. CDR3 length: 14 amino acids. Written as DNA, the CDR3 is TGTGCCAGCAGTGACGGGACTGGGGCCAACGTCCTGACTTTC. This encodes CASSDGTGANVLTF.

The sample holds many counts of this clonotype. The chain recombines TRBV6-5 with TRBJ2-7; 9 bases are shared with TRBD1. V gave up 2 bases and J gave up 2 bases; unmatched junction bases: 4. The CDR3 length is 15 residues. Germline loops: CDR1 MNHEY, CDR2 SVGAGI. The CDR3 loop reads CASSYEGTGTYEQYF. The CDR3 nucleotides read TGTGCCAGCAGTTACGAAGGGACAGGGACCTACGAGCAGTACTTC.

The chain combines TRBV28 with TRBJ2-5; 8 positions agree with TRBD1. Germline CDR1 is MDHEN and CDR2 is SYDVKM. The CDR3 consists of 13 residues. Germline trimming cut 10 bases from V and 5 bases from J; bases unmatched to any gene: 9. The CDR3 reads CATRQGISETQYF. In DNA, the CDR3 is TGTGCCACCCGACAGGGGATATCCGAGACCCAGTACTTC. Full variable domain (remainder filled in from reference TRBV28 and TRBJ2-5): DVKVTQSSRYLVKRTGEKVFLECVQDMDHENMFWYRQDPGLGLRLIYFSYDVKMKEKGDIPEGYSVSREKKERFSLILESASTNQTSMYLCATRQGISETQYFGPGTRLLVL.

This clonotype showed up just a few times. The rearrangement uses TRBV6-1 and TRBJ2-7; D unresolved. The germline V gene has CDR1 MNHNS and CDR2 SASEGT. V shed 7 bases and J shed 3 bases, with 10 bases lying between them. The CDR3 has 12 amino acids. The CDR3 nucleotides are TGTGCCAGCAACGAGCGCTACTACGAGCAGTACTTC. Protein sequence: CASNERYYEQYF.

This clonotype showed up many times. The chain is built from TRBV29-1 and TRBJ2-7; 8 positions agree with TRBD1. Trimming took 4 bases from V and 2 from J; bases not matched to a gene: 4. Germline CDR1 is SQVTM and CDR2 is ANQGSEA. The CDR3 loop spans 13 amino acids. The CDR3 bases are TGCAGCGTTGGGACAGGGCCCACCTACGAGCAGTACTTC. Encoded protein: CSVGTGPTYEQYF.